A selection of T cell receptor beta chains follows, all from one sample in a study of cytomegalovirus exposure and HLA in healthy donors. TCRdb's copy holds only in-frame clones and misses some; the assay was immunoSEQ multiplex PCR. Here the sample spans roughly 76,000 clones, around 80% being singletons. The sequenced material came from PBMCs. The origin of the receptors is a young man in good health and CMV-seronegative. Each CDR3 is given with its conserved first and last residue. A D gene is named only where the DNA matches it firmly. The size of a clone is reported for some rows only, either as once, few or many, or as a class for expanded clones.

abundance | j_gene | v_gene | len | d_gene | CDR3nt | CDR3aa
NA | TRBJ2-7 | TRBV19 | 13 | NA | TGTGCCAGTAGTACTAGGACAGACTACGAGCAGTACTTC | CASSTRTDYEQYF
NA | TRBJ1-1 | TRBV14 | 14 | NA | TGTGCCAGCAGCCAAGGGTACATGAACACTGAAGCTTTCTTT | CASSQGYMNTEAFF
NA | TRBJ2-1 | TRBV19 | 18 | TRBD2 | TGTGCCAGTAGTATTGGACTAGCGGGAGGTCTACCCTACAATGAGCAGTTCTTC | CASSIGLAGGLPYNEQFF
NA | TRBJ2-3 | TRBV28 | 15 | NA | TGTGCCAGCAGTTTGGGAGCGGCGGGCTCAGATACGCAGTATTTT | CASSLGAAGSDTQYF
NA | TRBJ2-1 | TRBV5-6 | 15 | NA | TGTGCCAGCAGCATCACAGGGACCCCCTACAATGAGCAGTTCTTC | CASSITGTPYNEQFF
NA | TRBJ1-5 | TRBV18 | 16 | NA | TGTGCCAGCTCACCAGGGGGGACTCTGGGGGAACAGCCCCAGCATTTT | CASSPGGTLGEQPQHF
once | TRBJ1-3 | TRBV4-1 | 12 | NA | TGCGCCAGCAGCTCCTACGGAGGTACCATATATTTT | CASSSYGGTIYF
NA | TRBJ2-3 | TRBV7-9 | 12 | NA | TGTGCCAGCAGCTCTACGGCAGATACGCAGTATTTT | CASSSTADTQYF
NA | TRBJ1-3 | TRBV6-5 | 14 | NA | TGTGCCAGCAGTTTGACAGAGATTGGAAACACCATATATTTT | CASSLTEIGNTIYF
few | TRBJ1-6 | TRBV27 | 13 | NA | TGTGCCAGCAGGGGCCCCATACATTCACCCCTCCACTTT | CASRGPIHSPLHF
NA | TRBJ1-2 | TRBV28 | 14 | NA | TGTGCCAGCAGTTTAAGGTCCAGGACTACTGGCTACACCTTC | CASSLRSRTTGYTF
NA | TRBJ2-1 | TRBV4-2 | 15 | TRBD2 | TGTGCCAGCAGCCAATCGCTGACTAGCCCTGGTGAGCAGTTCTTC | CASSQSLTSPGEQFF
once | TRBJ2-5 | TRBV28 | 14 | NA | TGTGCCAGCAGTATTGGAGGGCAGGCGGCGGCCCAGTACTTC | CASSIGGQAAAQYF
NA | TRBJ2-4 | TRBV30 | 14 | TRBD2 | TGTGCCTGGAGTATAGCGGGAGGTAGAGACATTCAGTACTTC | CAWSIAGGRDIQYF
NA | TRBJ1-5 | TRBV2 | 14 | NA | TGTGCCAGCAGTCGACTGAATAGCAATCAGCCCCAGCATTTT | CASSRLNSNQPQHF
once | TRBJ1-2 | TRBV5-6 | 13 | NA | TGTGCCAGCAGCTTGGGGACAGCTGATGGCTACACCTTC | CASSLGTADGYTF
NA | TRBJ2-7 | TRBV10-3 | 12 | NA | TGTGCCATCAGTCCAGACTCCTACGAGCAGTACTTC | CAISPDSYEQYF
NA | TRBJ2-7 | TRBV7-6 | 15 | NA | TGTGCCAGCAGCTTAGAAGGTCGGACAGAGTACGAGCAGTACTTC | CASSLEGRTEYEQYF
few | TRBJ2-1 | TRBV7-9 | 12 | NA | TGTGCCAGCAGCCTAGTTGGTCGCGGGCAGTTCTTC | CASSLVGRGQFF
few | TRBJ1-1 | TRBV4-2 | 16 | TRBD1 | TGTGCCAGCAGCCAAGCCGGCAGGGGGAAGAACACTGAAGCTTTCTTT | CASSQAGRGKNTEAFF
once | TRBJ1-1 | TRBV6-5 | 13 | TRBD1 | TGTGCCAGCAGCCGACAGGGGCCCTTTGAAGCTTTCTTT | CASSRQGPFEAFF
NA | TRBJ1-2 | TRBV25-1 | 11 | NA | TGTGCCAGCAGACAGGGACATGGCTACACCTTC | CASRQGHGYTF
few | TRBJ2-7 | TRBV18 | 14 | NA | TGTGCCAGCTCACCCAAGGCAGGGTTCTACGAGCAGTACTTC | CASSPKAGFYEQYF
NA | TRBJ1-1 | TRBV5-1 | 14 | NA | TGCGCCAGCAGTCCGGGTCTTGCGAACACTGAAGCTTTCTTT | CASSPGLANTEAFF
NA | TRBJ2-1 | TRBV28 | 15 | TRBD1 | TGTGCCAGCAGTTCCTCCGGGACAGGTTACAATGAGCAGTTCTTC | CASSSSGTGYNEQFF
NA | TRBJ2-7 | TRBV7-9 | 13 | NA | TGTGCCAGCACGGACATGAGCTCCTACGAGCAGTACTTC | CASTDMSSYEQYF
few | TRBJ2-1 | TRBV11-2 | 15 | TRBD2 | TGTGCCAGCAGCTTAGAAGGTAGCGGGAGGGTTGAGCAGTTCTTC | CASSLEGSGRVEQFF
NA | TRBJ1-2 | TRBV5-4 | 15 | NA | TGTGCCAGCAGCTTGGTGTCGAACAGGGCGGATGGCTACACCTTC | CASSLVSNRADGYTF
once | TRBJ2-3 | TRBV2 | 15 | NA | TGTGCCAGCAGTGTTTCCCCAGGGCGGGGAGATACGCAGTATTTT | CASSVSPGRGDTQYF
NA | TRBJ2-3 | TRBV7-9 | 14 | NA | TGTGCCAGCAGCTTAGACTCTAGTACAGATACGCAGTATTTT | CASSLDSSTDTQYF
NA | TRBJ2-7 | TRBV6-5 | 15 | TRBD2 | TGTGCCAGCAGTTACTCCCTAGCGGGCCCCTACGAGCAGTACTTC | CASSYSLAGPYEQYF
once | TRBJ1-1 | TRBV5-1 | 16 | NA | TGCGCCAGCAGCTTGGCCATGGCAGGGAAGAACACTGAAGCTTTCTTT | CASSLAMAGKNTEAFF
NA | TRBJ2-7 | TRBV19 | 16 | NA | TGTGCCAGTAGTATTAATTCTATCTGGGGGGCCTACGAGCAGTACTTC | CASSINSIWGAYEQYF
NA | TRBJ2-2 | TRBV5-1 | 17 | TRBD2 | TGCGCCAGCAGCTACCCGGGGGGGGCCCCGAACACCGGGGAGCTGTTTTTT | CASSYPGGAPNTGELFF
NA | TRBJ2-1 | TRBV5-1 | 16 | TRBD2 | TGCGCCAGCAGCTCAGTTATTAGCGGGGGGGAGAATGAGCAGTTCTTC | CASSSVISGGENEQFF
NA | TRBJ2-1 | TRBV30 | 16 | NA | TGTGCCTGGAGTCTTAACTTTGACAGGCCTTACAATGAGCAGTTCTTC | CAWSLNFDRPYNEQFF
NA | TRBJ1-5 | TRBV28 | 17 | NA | TGTGCCAGCAGCCCCAGGGGCCAGGGGATTAGCAATCAGCCCCAGCATTTT | CASSPRGQGISNQPQHF
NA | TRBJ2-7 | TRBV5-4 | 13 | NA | TGTGCCAGCAGCAAGGACAGCTTCTACGAGCAGTACTTC | CASSKDSFYEQYF
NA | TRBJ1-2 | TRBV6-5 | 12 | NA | TGTGCCAGCAGACACAGCGGCTATGGCTACACCTTC | CASRHSGYGYTF
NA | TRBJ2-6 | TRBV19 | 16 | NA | TGTGCCAGTAGTGCCTCAGGGGCCCCTGGGGCCAACGTCCTGACTTTC | CASSASGAPGANVLTF
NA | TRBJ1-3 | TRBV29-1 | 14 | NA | TGCAGCGTTGAAGATCCATCCAGGGAGGACACCATATATTTT | CSVEDPSREDTIYF
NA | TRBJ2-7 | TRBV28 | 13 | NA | TGTGCCAGCAACAGCTACCCAACCTACGAGCAGTACTTC | CASNSYPTYEQYF
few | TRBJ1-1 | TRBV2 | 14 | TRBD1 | TGTGCCAGCAAAACGGCGACAGGGAGGACTGAAGCTTTCTTT | CASKTATGRTEAFF
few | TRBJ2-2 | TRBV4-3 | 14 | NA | TGCGCCAGCAGTGATAGGGGGAACACCGGGGAGCTGTTTTTT | CASSDRGNTGELFF
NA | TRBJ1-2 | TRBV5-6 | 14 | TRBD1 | TGTGCCAGCAGCTTGGGACAGGGGGCTGGAGGCTACACCTTC | CASSLGQGAGGYTF
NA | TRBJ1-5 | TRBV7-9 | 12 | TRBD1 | TGTGCCAGTTGTCAGGGGGATCAGCCCCAGCATTTT | CASCQGDQPQHF
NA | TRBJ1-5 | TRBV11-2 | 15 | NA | TGTGCCAGCAGCTTGGACGGGACACCTAATCAGCCCCAGCATTTT | CASSLDGTPNQPQHF
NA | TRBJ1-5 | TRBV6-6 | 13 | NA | TGTGCCAGCGAAGGGGGTTCCCATCAGCCCCAGCATTTT | CASEGGSHQPQHF
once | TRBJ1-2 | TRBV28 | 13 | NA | TGTGCCAGCAGTCCTCCAACGGTCGGGGGCTACACCTTC | CASSPPTVGGYTF
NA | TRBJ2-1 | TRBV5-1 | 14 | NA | TGCGCCAGCAGCTTGGGAGCTTCCTACAATGAGCAGTTCTTC | CASSLGASYNEQFF
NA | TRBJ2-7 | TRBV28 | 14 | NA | TGTGCCAGCAGGCTGCCGGGACATCCGTACGAGCAGTACTTC | CASRLPGHPYEQYF
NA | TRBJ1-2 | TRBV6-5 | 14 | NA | TGTGCCAGCAGTTATTCCTACGGGAACTATGGCTACACCTTC | CASSYSYGNYGYTF
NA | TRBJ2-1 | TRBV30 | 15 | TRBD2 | TGTGCCTGGAGTGTAACTAGCGGCCCCTACAATGAGCAGTTCTTC | CAWSVTSGPYNEQFF
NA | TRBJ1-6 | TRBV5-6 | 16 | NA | TGTGCCAGCAGACAAAACCGGGGGGGCGTAGATTCACCCCTCCACTTT | CASRQNRGGVDSPLHF
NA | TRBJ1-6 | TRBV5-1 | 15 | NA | TGCGCCAGCAGCTTAATTGGGGGGATCGGGTCACCCCTCCACTTT | CASSLIGGIGSPLHF